This T cell receptor (beta chain) was profiled in a study of spatial heterogeneity in lung cancer. Regarding the study as a whole: Mutation tallies in tumors tracked expanded intratumoral alpha and beta TCR counts.

A word on this clonotype: The antigen remains unidentified.

Regarding time point: sample taken at primary tumor resection. Untreated early-stage non-small cell lung cancer patients, fewer than 85 in total, were the donors. CDR1 LNHDA and CDR2 SQIVND come from the germline V gene (reference sequence). The CDR3 has 15 amino acids. V shed 5 bases and J shed 3 bases, with 14 bases lying between them. TCRdb ran MiXCR on the 5' RACE reads and lists one entry per CDR3 protein. The repertoire includes around 1,500 distinct CDR3 sequences, roughly 16% of them detected once, and approximately 15% sits in the top ten. Sequenced material: lung tumor tissue, taken at surgery. J is TRBJ2-1 and V is TRBV19, with D perhaps matching TRBD2 (6 bases). This TCR came from a male donor with early-stage non-small cell lung cancer. In nucleotides, the CDR3 is TGTGCCAGTAGTGGCCTAGCGAGGGTCTACAATGAGCAGTTCTTC. Translated, it gives CASSGLARVYNEQFF.